This TCR beta chain derives from a study of shared clonotypes between healthy human individuals. The germline V gene has CDR1 LGHNA and CDR2 YNFKEQ. Trimming shortened V by 0 bases and J by 4 bases, and 10 bases separated the two germline ends. CDR3 length: 15 residues. How the authors handled the data: Filtering was not the same, since immunoSEQ gave junction-only sequences without quality scores. Profiled with immunoSEQ multiplex PCR; TCRdb holds only in-frame clones, not every one. The DNA was the basis for D and trimming; V, J and clone size are from that table. The sample has millions of clones; 80% to 95% are singletons. Donors, without exception, were Caucasian adults residing in Nashville, Tennessee. As regards this clone: What it binds is not known.

The study, taken as a whole, reports: In contrast to clonotypes shared by all four donors, non-shared clonotypes had lower generation probabilities.

V is TRBV4-2 and J is TRBJ1-3; weak D call: TRBD1 (5 bases). The sequence came from a man aged 18 to 35 in good health. Some clones in this sample may be carry-over from other donors' samples. Sample: naive CD4+ T cells from PBMCs. The subset was: CD45RA+ positively selected. The CDR3 loop is CASSQETGLGNTIYF. The CDR3 nucleotides are TGTGCCAGCAGCCAAGAAACAGGATTGGGAAACACCATATATTTT.